This TCR beta chain was observed in a study of blood T cell repertoires in COVID-19. Study-wide background: Acute-phase and convalescent COVID-19 samples originated in the United States, Italy and Spain. T cells, B-cell-depleted T cells, or PBMCs supplied cDNA or gDNA.

Some clones are missing from TCRdb's copy, which holds only in-frame ones; the method was immunoSEQ multiplex PCR. The repertoire holds around 110,000 clones, with about four fifths as singletons. The CDR3 extends over 14 amino acids. Trimming took 6 bases from V and 9 from J; bases not matched to a gene: 6. In germline, CDR1 is MNHEY, CDR2 SMNVEV (reference sequence). Before being deemed recovered, Cohort 3 donors had two negative PCRs, clearance, or symptom resolution. The origin of this receptor is a woman aged 25 to 39 who had recovered from COVID-19. The source material was PBMCs or T cells enriched from blood (not recorded which). This sequence joins TRBV27 and TRBJ2-1; 12 positions match TRBD2. The CDR3 reads CASSPLAGGGEQFF. CDR3 bases: TGTGCCAGCAGCCCACTAGCGGGAGGTGGTGAGCAGTTCTTC.